Below are 2 T cell receptor beta chains sequenced from a single sample in a study of T cell changes during pregnancy in multiple sclerosis. Sequenced by immunoSEQ multiplex PCR; TCRdb stores in-frame clones only, minus some. The sample lists around 100,000 clones, 92% seen once, with less than 2% in the top ten. The material was peripheral blood, obtained after pregnancy. All receptors derive from a female donor with multiple sclerosis, enrolled in a pregnancy study.

The chain joins TRBV28 to TRBJ2-7; no reliable D call. The CDR3 loop spans 15 amino acids. The germline V gene has CDR1 MDHEN and CDR2 SYDVKM. Between the trimmed V and J ends, which lost 5 bases and 3 bases, there was a span of 17 bases. In DNA, the CDR3 is TGTGCCAGCAGTAGCCTGGAGACTCTCGACTACGAGCAGTACTTC. It encodes CASSSLETLDYEQYF.

V gene TRBV28 combines with J gene TRBJ1-1; TRBD1 is a possible D gene (5 bases). V was shortened by 6 bases and J by 0 bases, with 14 bases between the two germline ends. The CDR3 runs 15 residues. Germline CDR1 MDHEN, CDR2 SYDVKM. The CDR3 here is CASSRRGVLNTEAFF. For the CDR3, the DNA is TGTGCCAGCAGCCGGAGGGGAGTATTGAACACTGAAGCTTTCTTT.